This TCR beta chain was found in a study of radiotherapy plus CTLA-4 blockade in lung cancer. The method was immunoSEQ multiplex PCR; TCRdb's version includes in-frame clones alone and lacks a portion of them. The table shows about 120,000 clones, with over 80% occurring only once. Germline V gene sequence: CDR1 SGHAT, CDR2 FQNNGV. The CDR3 is made up of 15 amino acids. Trimming shortened V by 1 base and J by 2 bases, and 12 bases separated the two germline ends. The chain employs TRBV11-2 and TRBJ2-7; TRBD1 is a possible D gene (5 bases). This specimen was peripheral blood, taken from a patient treated with radiotherapy plus ipilimumab. This receptor was obtained from a human donor with non-small cell lung cancer that progressed on radiotherapy plus ipilimumab. DNA for the CDR3: TGTGCCAGCAGCTTAGGACAGCAGATAACCTACGAGCAGTACTTC. Amino acids: CASSLGQQITYEQYF.